One sample yielded the 9 T cell receptor beta chains listed below, sequenced in a study of glioma-infiltrating T cells. Amplification of TCR alpha and beta CDR3 regions from RNA used iRepertoire nested multiplex PCR. In TCRdb, the multiplex PCR reads were re-called with MiXCR into one record per CDR3 protein. The top ten clones hold about 11% of a sample with more than 350,000 distinct CDR3 sequences, roughly 41% of them seen once. The sequencing sample was made of glioma tissue, nonneoplastic brain tissue, or PBMCs (not recorded which). These TCRs come from a human donor with low-grade glioma or glioblastoma, undergoing nonglioma brain surgery, or in good health (not recorded which).

The CDR3 DNA reads as TGCAGTGCGGTGGCGGCTCGAACCTGCGAGCAGTACTTC. Its protein product is CSAVAARTCEQYF. This chain uses TRBV20-1 with TRBJ2-7, with unresolved D. V lost 6 bases to trimming and J lost 6 bases, with 18 bases between them. From germline, CDR1 is DFQATT and CDR2 SNEGSKA (reference sequence). The CDR3 extends over 13 amino acids.

The rearrangement uses TRBV19 and TRBJ2-7; no clear D gene. The germline CDR1 and CDR2 sequences are LNHDA and SQIVND (reference sequence). The V end was cut by 5 bases, the J end by 3 bases, with 14 bases between. The CDR3 contains 14 residues. CDR3 region: CASSSPWGDYEQYF. CDR3 DNA sequence: TGTGCCAGTAGTTCCCCATGGGGTGACTACGAGCAGTACTTC.

This clonotype appeared once. A junction boundary mismatches the germline segment, possibly from a read error. The rearrangement uses TRBV20-1 and TRBJ2-7; D is perhaps TRBD1 (6 bases). Germline V gene data show CDR1 as DFQATT and CDR2 as SNEGSKA (reference sequence). The CDR3 extends over 12 amino acids. This CDR3 is CSAVRQAYEQCF. The CDR3 nucleotides are TGCAGTGCCGTCAGACAGGCCTACGAGCAGTGCTTC.

In its sample, this clonotype was seen many times. The rearrangement uses TRBV28 and TRBJ2-7; 9 bases map to TRBD1. J was trimmed by 6 bases and V by 5 bases; bases with no gene match: 14. The length of the CDR3 is 16 residues. From germline, CDR1 is MDHEN and CDR2 SYDVKM. DNA of the CDR3: TGTGCCAGCAGTCGTCAGCAAGGGACAGGGACGGCCGAGCAGTACTTC. Its protein product is CASSRQQGTGTAEQYF.

This clonotype was observed many times. This rearrangement joins TRBV6-1 to TRBJ2-5; 7 positions agree with TRBD2. Germline V CDR1 and CDR2: MNHNS, SASEGT. After removal of 6 bases from V and 4 bases from J, the junction contained 8 bases not matched to a gene. This CDR3 is built from 14 residues. This CDR3 is CASREREMRETQYF. The DNA for the CDR3 is TGTGCCAGCAGGGAGCGGGAAATGAGAGAGACCCAGTACTTC.

This clonotype has ten or more counts. This rearrangement joins TRBV15 to TRBJ1-2; no clear D gene. CDR1 LNHNV and CDR2 YYDKDF come from the germline V gene (reference sequence). The CDR3 loop spans 15 amino acids. Deletions cut 0 bases from V and 5 bases from J, with 13 bases between. In DNA, the CDR3 is TGTGCCACCAGCAGAGATGTGGGTATCGGGTATGGCTACACCTTC. This translates into CATSRDVGIGYGYTF. Complete variable domain (other parts from reference TRBV15 and TRBJ1-2): DAMVIQNPRYQVTQFGKPVTLSCSQTLNHNVMYWYQQKSSQAPKLLFHYYDKDFNNEADTPDNFQSRRPNTSFCFLDIRSPGLGDTAMYLCATSRDVGIGYGYTFGSGTRLTVV.

As concerns this clonotype: The junction and the germline gene differ at one end; a read error may be behind it. This rearrangement joins TRBV7-6 to TRBJ2-2; D ambiguous. This CDR3 has 13 residues. Germline V gene data show CDR1 as SGHVS and CDR2 as FNYEAQ. In DNA, the CDR3 is TGTGCTAGCAGCCCCGTTGTGACCGGGGAGCTGTTTTTT. Translating it yields CASSPVVTGELFF.

The chain uses TRBV7-6 and TRBJ2-3; tentative D call: TRBD2 (6 bases). This CDR3 is built from 14 residues. V lost 4 bases and J lost 4, with 12 bases in between. The germline gives CDR1 SGHVS, CDR2 FNYEAQ. The CDR3 here is CASSSPGGADTQYF. In nucleotides, the CDR3 is TGTGCCAGCAGCTCCCCCGGCGGGGCAGATACGCAGTATTTT.

The J gene is TRBJ2-7, the V gene TRBV28; D ambiguous. The CDR3 runs 13 residues. Looked up from germline, CDR1 is MDHEN and CDR2 is SYDVKM. The V end was cut by 10 bases, the J end by 5 bases, with 18 bases between. The CDR3 loop reads CATGRPPGHEQYF. The CDR3 bases are TGTGCCACCGGACGACCCCCGGGTCACGAGCAGTACTTC.